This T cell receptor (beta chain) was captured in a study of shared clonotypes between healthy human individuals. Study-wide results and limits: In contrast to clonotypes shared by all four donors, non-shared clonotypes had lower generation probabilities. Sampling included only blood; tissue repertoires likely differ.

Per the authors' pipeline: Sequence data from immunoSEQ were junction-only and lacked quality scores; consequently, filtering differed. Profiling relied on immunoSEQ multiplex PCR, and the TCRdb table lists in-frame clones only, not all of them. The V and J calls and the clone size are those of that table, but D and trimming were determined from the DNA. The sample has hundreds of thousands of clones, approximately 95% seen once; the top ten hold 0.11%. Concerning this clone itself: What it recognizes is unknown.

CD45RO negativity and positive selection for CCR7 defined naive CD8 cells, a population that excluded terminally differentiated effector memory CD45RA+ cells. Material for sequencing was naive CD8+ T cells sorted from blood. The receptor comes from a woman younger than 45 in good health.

In DNA, the CDR3 is TGTGCCAGCAGCTTGGCCCTCCGGGAAGGACTCTACGAGCAGTACTTC. Translated, it gives CASSLALREGLYEQYF. This chain joins TRBV5-8 and TRBJ2-7; a weak D match, TRBD2 (5 bases). CDR3 length equals 16 residues. The V gene lost 0 bases and the J gene lost 3 bases, with 16 bases spanning the gap. From germline, CDR1 is SGHTS and CDR2 YDEGEE.